The clone carrying this T cell receptor beta chain was observed a handful of times. Its specificity is not known. TCR alpha and TCR beta cDNA libraries carrying sample barcodes and UMIs came from 5'RACE with constant-segment primers. MiXCR was run by TCRdb on the 5' RACE reads, yielding one entry per CDR3 protein. The table records approximately 12,000 distinct CDR3 sequences, roughly 15% of them present only once. These data come from a study of T-cell memory formation after mild COVID-19. Findings and limits, study-wide: From day 15 to 85, contracting clones were balanced between CD4 and CD8, whereas later expanders leaned toward CD4+. Second-wave clones that peaked on day 37 lacked confirmed SARS-CoV-2 specificity. The study found contracting CD4+ clones mainly in CM and EM and contracting CD8+ clones in EMRA.

CDR1 MNHNY and CDR2 SVGAGI come from the germline V gene (reference sequence). V lost 2 bases and J lost 6, with 15 bases in between. The CDR3 has 15 residues. The sample taken for sequencing was PBMCs or a T cell subset sorted from them (not recorded which). This TCR was sampled from a young man who had mild COVID-19 (a few samples of this study predate the infection). Cell type and time point are not known. The chain couples TRBV6-6 to TRBJ2-3; a weak D match, TRBD1 (6 bases). DNA of the CDR3: TGTGCCAGCAGTTACGGGGGACACCCGGGGGATACGCAGTATTTT. Protein: CASSYGGHPGDTQYF.